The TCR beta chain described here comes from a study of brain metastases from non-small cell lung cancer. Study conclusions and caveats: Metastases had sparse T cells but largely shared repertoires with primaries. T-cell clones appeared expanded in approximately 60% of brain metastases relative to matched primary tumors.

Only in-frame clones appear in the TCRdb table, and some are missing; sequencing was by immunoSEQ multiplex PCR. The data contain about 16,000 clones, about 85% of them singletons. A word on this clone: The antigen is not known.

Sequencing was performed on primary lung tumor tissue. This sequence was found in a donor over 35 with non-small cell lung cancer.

CDR3 protein: CATSATREGGRTEAFF. The CDR3, as DNA: TGTGCCACCAGTGCCACGAGGGAGGGGGGTAGAACTGAAGCTTTCTTT. This rearrangement joins TRBV24-1 to TRBJ1-1; D possibly corresponds to TRBD1 (6 bases). The germline V and J ends were trimmed by 5 bases and 5 bases, with 20 bases remaining between them. CDR1 is KGHDR and CDR2 is SFDVKD in the germline V gene. The CDR3 is made up of 16 amino acids.